A selection of T cell receptor beta chains follows, all from one sample in a study of blood T cells in healthy people across ages. MiXCR was run by TCRdb on the 5' RACE reads, yielding one entry per CDR3 protein. The sample yields 700,000 to 950,000 distinct CDR3 sequences, roughly two fifths seen once. Source material: blood. These receptors originate from a woman in her sixties or seventies in good health. Both conserved end residues are part of each CDR3. The D gene is left open where the match is weak. The size entry is marked missing in some rows and otherwise reads once, few, many or a size class.

CDR3nt	CDR3aa	v_gene	j_gene	abundance	d_gene
TGTGCCAGCAGTAGTCAAACAACGGGTGAAAAACTGTTTTTT	CASSSQTTGEKLFF	TRBV7-2	TRBJ1-4	NA	NA
TGTGCCATCAGGCAGGGAGTGGGCTCCTACGGGCAGTACTTC	CAIRQGVGSYGQYF	TRBV10-3	TRBJ2-7	NA	NA
TGTGCCAGCAGCTCATTAACTAGTGGCGAGCAGTACTTC	CASSSLTSGEQYF	TRBV7-6	TRBJ2-7	many	NA
TGTGCCAGCAGTTCCCCTCAGGGACAGGGGGCAACTAATGAAAAACTGTTTTTT	CASSSPQGQGATNEKLFF	TRBV12-3/TRBV12-4	TRBJ1-4	NA	TRBD1
TGTGCCAGCAGTCGACCGGGGTCCTCCTACGAGCAGTACTTC	CASSRPGSSYEQYF	TRBV7-9	TRBJ2-7	many	NA
TGTGCCAGCAGTGTAAACAGGGGTTTGGAGACCCAGTACTTC	CASSVNRGLETQYF	TRBV2	TRBJ2-5	NA	TRBD1
TGCAGTGCTAGTGACAGACCAAATGAAAAACTGTTTTTT	CSASDRPNEKLFF	TRBV20-1	TRBJ1-4	NA	NA
TGTGCCATCAGTGAGTACCGAGACAATGAGCAGTTCTTC	CAISEYRDNEQFF	TRBV10-3	TRBJ2-1	few	NA
TGTGCCAGCTCACCTCTTGGACAGGTAGCAGATACGCAGTATTTT	CASSPLGQVADTQYF	TRBV18	TRBJ2-3	few	TRBD1
TGCAGTGCTAGGGGGATCAGGTCGAGCTCCTACGAGCAGTACTTC	CSARGIRSSSYEQYF	TRBV20-1	TRBJ2-7	NA	NA
TGCAGTGCTAGAGATGGGACTAGCGGACAAGAGACCCAGTACTTC	CSARDGTSGQETQYF	TRBV20-1	TRBJ2-5	NA	TRBD2